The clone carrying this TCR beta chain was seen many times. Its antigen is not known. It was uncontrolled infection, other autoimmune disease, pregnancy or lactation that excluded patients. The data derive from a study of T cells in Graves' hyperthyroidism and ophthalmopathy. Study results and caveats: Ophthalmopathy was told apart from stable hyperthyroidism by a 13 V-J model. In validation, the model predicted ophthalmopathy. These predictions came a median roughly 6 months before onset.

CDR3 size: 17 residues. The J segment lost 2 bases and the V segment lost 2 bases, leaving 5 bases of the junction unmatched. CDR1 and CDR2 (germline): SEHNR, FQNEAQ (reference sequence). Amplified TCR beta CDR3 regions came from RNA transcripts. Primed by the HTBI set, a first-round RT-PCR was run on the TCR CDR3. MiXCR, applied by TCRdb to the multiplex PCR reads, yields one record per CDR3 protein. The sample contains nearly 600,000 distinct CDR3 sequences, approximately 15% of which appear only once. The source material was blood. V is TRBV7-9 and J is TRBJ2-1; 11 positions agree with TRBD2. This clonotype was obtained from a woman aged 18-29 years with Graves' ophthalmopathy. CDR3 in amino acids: CASSLTGTSGTYNEQFF. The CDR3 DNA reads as TGTGCCAGCAGCTTAACCGGGACTAGCGGCACCTACAATGAGCAGTTCTTC.